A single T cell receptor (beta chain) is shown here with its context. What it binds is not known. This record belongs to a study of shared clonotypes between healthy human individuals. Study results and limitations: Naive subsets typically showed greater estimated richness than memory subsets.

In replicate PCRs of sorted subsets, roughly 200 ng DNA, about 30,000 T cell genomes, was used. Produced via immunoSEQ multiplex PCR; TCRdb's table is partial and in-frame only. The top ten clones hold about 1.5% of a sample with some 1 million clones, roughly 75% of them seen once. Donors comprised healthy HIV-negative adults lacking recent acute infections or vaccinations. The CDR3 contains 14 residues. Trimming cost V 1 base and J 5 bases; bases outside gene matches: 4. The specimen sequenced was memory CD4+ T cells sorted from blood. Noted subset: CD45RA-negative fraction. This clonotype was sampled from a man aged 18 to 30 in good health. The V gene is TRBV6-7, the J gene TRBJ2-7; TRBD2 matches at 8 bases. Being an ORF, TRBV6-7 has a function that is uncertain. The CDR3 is CASSYYSGEDEQYF. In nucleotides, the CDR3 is TGTGCCAGCAGTTACTATAGCGGGGAGGACGAGCAGTACTTC.